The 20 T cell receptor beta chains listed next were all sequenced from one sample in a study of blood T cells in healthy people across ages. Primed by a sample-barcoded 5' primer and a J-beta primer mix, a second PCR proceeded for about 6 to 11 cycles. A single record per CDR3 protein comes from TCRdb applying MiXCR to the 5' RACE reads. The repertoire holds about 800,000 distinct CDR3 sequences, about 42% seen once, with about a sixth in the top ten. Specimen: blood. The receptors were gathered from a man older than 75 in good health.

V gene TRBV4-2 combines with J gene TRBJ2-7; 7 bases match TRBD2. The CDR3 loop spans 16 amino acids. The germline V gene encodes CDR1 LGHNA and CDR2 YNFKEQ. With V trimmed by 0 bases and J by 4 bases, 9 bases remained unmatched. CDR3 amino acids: CASSQDESGIMYEQYF. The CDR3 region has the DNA TGTGCCAGCAGCCAAGATGAGAGCGGGATTATGTACGAGCAGTACTTC.

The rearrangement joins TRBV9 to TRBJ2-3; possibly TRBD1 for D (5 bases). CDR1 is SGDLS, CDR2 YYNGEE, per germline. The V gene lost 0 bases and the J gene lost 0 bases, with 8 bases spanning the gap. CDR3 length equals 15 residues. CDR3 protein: CASSVGRESTDTQYF. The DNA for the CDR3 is TGTGCCAGCAGCGTAGGCAGGGAAAGCACAGATACGCAGTATTTT. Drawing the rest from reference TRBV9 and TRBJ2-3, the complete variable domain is DSGVTQTPKHLITATGQRVTLRCSPRSGDLSVYWYQQSLDQGLQFLIQYYNGEERAKGNILERFSAQQFPDLHSELNLSSLELGDSALYFCASSVGRESTDTQYFGPGTRLTVL.

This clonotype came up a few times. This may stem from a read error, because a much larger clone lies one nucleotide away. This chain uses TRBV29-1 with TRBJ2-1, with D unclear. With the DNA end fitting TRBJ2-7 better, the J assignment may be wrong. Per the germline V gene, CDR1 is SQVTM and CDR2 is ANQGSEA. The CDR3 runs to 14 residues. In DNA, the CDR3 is TGCAGCGTTGACGGTTTTGGCTCCTACAATGAGCAGTACTTC. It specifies CSVDGFGSYNEQYF.

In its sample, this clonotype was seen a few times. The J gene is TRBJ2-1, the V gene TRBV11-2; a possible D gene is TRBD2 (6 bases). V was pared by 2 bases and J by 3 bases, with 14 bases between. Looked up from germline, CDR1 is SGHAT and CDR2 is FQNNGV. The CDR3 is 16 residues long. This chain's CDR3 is CASSLRGSGYYNEQFF. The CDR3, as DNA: TGTGCCAGCAGCTTAAGGGGTAGCGGATACTACAATGAGCAGTTCTTC.

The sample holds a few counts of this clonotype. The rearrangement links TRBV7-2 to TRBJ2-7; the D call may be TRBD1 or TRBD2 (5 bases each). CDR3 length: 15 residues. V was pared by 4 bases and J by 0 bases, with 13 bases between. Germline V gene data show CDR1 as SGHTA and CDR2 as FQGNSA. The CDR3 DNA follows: TGTGCCAGCAGCTCAGTGGGACCGAGCTCCTACGAGCAGTACTTC. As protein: CASSSVGPSSYEQYF.

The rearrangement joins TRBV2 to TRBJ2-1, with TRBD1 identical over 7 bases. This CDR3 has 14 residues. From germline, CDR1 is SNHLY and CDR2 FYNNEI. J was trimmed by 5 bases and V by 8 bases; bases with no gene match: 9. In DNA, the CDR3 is TGTGCCAGCGCTTCGACAGGGACCAACAATGAGCAGTTCTTC. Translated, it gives CASASTGTNNEQFF.

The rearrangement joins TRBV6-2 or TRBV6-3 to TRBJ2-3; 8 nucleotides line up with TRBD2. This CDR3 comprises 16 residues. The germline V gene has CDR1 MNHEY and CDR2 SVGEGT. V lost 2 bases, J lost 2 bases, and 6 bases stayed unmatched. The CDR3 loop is CASSYVRGGSTDTQYF. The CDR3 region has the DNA TGTGCCAGCAGTTACGTCCGGGGGGGATCCACAGATACGCAGTATTTT.

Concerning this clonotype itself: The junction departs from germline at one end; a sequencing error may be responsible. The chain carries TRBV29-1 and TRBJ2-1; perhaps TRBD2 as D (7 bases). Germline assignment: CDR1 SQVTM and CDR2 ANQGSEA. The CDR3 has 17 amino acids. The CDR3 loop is CSVESLPGGLVVNVQFF. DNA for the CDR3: TGCAGCGTTGAATCACTCCCCGGGGGGCTGGTGGTCAATGTGCAGTTCTTC.

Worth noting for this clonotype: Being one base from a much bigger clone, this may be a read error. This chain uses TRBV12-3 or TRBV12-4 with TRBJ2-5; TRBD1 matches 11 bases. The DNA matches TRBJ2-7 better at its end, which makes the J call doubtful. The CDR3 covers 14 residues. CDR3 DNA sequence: TGTACCAGCAGTTCGGACAGGGGGCCCCACGAGCAGTACTTC. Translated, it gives CTSSSDRGPHEQYF.

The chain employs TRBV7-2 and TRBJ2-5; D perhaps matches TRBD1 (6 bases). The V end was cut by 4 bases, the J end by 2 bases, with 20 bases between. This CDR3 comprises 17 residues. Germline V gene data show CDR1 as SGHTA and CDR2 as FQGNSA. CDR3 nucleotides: TGTGCCAGCAGCTCAGGGGTTGCGAGGGTGTCTCAAGAGACCCAGTACTTC. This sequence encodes CASSSGVARVSQETQYF.

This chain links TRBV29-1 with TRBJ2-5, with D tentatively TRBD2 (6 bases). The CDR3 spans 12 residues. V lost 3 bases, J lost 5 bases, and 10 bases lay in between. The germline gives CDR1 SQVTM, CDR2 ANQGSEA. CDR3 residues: CSVDRGLETQYF. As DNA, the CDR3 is TGCAGCGTTGATCGGGGGTTGGAGACCCAGTACTTC.

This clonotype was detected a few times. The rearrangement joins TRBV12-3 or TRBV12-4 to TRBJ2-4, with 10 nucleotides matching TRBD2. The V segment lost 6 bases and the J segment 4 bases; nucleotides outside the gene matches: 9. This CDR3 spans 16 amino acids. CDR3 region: CASSPGLAELKNIQYF. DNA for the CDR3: TGTGCCAGCAGCCCTGGACTAGCGGAGTTGAAAAACATTCAGTACTTC.

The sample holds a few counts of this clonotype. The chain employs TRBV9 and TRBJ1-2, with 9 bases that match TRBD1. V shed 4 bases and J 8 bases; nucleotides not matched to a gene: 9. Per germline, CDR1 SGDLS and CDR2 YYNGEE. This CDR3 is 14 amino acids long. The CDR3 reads CASSLLQGAGGYTF. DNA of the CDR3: TGTGCCAGCAGCCTGTTACAGGGGGCAGGGGGCTACACCTTC.

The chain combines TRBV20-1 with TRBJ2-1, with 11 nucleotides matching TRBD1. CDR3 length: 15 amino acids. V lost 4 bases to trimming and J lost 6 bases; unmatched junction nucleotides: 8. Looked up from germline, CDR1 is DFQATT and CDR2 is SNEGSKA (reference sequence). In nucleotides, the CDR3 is TGCAGTGCTAAGGGGACAGGGGGTACGTTCAATGAGCAGTTCTTC. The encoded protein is CSAKGTGGTFNEQFF.

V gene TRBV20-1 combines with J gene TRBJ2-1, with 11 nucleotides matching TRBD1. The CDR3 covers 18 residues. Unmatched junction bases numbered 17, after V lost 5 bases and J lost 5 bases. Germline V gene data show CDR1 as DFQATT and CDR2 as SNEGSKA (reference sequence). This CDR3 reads CSALAQMRGQGVHNEQFF. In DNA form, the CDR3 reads TGCAGTGCTCTAGCACAGATGAGGGGACAGGGGGTCCACAATGAGCAGTTCTTC.

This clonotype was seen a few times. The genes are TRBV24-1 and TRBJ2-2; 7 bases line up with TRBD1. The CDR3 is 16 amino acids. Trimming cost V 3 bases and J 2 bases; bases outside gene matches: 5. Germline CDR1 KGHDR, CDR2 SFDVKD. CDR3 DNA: TGTGCCACCAGTGATATCGGACAGGCTAACACCGGGGAGCTGTTTTTT. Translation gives CATSDIGQANTGELFF.

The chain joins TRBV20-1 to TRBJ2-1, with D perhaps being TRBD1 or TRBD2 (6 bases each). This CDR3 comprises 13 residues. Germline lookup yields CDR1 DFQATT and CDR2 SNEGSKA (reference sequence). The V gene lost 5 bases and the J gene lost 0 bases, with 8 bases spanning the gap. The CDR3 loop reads CSAWGASYNEQFF. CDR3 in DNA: TGCAGTGCTTGGGGGGCCTCCTACAATGAGCAGTTCTTC.

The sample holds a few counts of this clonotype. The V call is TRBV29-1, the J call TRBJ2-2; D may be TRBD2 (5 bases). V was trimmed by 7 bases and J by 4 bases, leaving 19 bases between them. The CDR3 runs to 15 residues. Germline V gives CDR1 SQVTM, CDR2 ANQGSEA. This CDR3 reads CSAGTRLTGTGELFF. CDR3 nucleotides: TGCAGCGCCGGAACTAGATTGACGGGCACCGGGGAGCTGTTTTTT.

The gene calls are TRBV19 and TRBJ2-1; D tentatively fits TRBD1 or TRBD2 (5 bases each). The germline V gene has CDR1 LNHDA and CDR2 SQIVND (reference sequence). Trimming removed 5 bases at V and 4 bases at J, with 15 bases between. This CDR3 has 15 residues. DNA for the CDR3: TGTGCCAGTAGTTCTCCCGGGACCTATTACAATGAGCAGTTCTTC. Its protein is CASSSPGTYYNEQFF.

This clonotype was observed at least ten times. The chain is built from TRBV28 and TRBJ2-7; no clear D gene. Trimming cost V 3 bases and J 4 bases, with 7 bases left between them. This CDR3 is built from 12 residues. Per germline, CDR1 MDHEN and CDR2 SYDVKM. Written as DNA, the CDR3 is TGTGCCAGCAGTTTGGGGTTTTACGAGCAGTACTTC. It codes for CASSLGFYEQYF. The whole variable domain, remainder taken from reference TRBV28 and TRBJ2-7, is DVKVTQSSRYLVKRTGEKVFLECVQDMDHENMFWYRQDPGLGLRLIYFSYDVKMKEKGDIPEGYSVSREKKERFSLILESASTNQTSMYLCASSLGFYEQYFGPGTRLTVT.